Below, 29 T cell receptor beta chains from the same sample are listed, as sequenced in a study of human T cells and chemical hapten exposure. Time point described: pre-sensitization, week 0. Treatment reported: therapeutic diphenylcyclopropenone sensitization with weekly scalp DPC. TCRdb re-analysed the RACE reads in MiXCR, keeping a single row per CDR3 protein. The profile shows 250,000 or so distinct CDR3 sequences, roughly 8% of them singletons. Specimen: whole blood, collected in connection with sensitization to the hapten diphenylcyclopropenone (DPC). All receptors derive from a man between 18 and 35 years old with alopecia areata. Some clones in this sample may be carry-over from other donors' samples.

The chain employs TRBV4-3 and TRBJ1-1, with a weak D call TRBD1 (6 bases). Germline assignment: CDR1 LGHNA and CDR2 YSLEER. The germline V and J ends were trimmed by 4 bases and 5 bases, with 17 bases remaining between them. CDR3 length: 15 residues. For the CDR3, the DNA is TGCGCCAGCAGCCCCAATTCGAGGGGGGGAACTGAAGCTTTCTTT. Translating it yields CASSPNSRGGTEAFF.

The V and J genes are TRBV10-3 and TRBJ2-7; 8 bases line up with TRBD1. With 10 bases clipped from V and 5 bases from J, the junction kept 10 bases outside the gene matches. The CDR3 covers 13 residues. Germline V gene sequence: CDR1 ENHRY, CDR2 SYGVKD. The CDR3 DNA reads as TGTGCCACCAATATAGGACAGGGTCACGAGCAGTACGTC. This sequence encodes CATNIGQGHEQYV.

In this sample, this clonotype turned up many times. The chain uses TRBV7-6 and TRBJ1-5; TRBD1 might be the D (5 bases). The CDR3 totals 14 residues. The V end lost 0 bases, the J end lost 4 bases, and 7 bases lay between the germline ends. CDR1 and CDR2 (germline): SGHVS, FNYEAQ. The CDR3 nucleotides are TGTGCCAGCAGCTTAGCGAAGGGGAATCAGCCCCAGCATTTT. This sequence encodes CASSLAKGNQPQHF.

This clonotype was counted only a few times. This chain links TRBV4-1 with TRBJ2-3; 12 bases align to TRBD2. The V gene's germline CDR1 is MGHRA and CDR2 YSYEKL. Trimming at V came to 4 bases and at J to 6 bases, leaving 11 bases not matched to a gene. CDR3 length: 17 amino acids. CDR3 sequence (DNA): TGCGCCAGCAGCCCCAATCCCCTAGCGGGGGGGCTGGATACGCAGTATTTT. As protein: CASSPNPLAGGLDTQYF.

This clonotype was recorded a few times. V and J are TRBV28 and TRBJ1-6; 7 nucleotides line up with TRBD1. CDR3 length: 13 amino acids. The J segment lost 7 bases and the V segment lost 10 bases, leaving 7 bases of the junction unmatched. Looked up from germline, CDR1 is MDHEN and CDR2 is SYDVKM. The CDR3 here is CAIKTGENSPLHF. CDR3 coding DNA: TGTGCCATCAAAACAGGGGAGAATTCACCCCTCCACTTT.

On this clonotype itself: Just one base apart from a much larger clone, this may be a read error. The V and J genes are TRBV7-8 and TRBJ2-5; D gene uncertain. There are 13 residues in the CDR3. Trimming stripped 1 base from V and 3 bases from J, with 6 bases between. Germline V gives CDR1 SGHVS, CDR2 FQNEAQ. The CDR3 reads CASSLDSKETQYF. The CDR3 coding sequence is TGTGCCAGCAGCTTAGACAGCAAAGAGACCCAGTACTTC.

This clonotype occurred many times. The chain recombines TRBV10-3 with TRBJ1-1, with a tentative D call TRBD1 (5 bases). V was cut by 10 bases and J by 3 bases, with 18 bases left in between. The CDR3 extends over 14 amino acids. CDR1 is ENHRY, CDR2 SYGVKD, per germline. The CDR3 region is CASRSGLGDTEAFF. The CDR3 bases are TGTGCCAGCCGGTCGGGGCTAGGGGACACTGAAGCTTTCTTT.

This clonotype was recorded many times. DNA for the CDR3: TGTGCCACCAGAGCGTCAGGGGGCAACACTGAAGCTTTCTTT. This gives the protein CATRASGGNTEAFF. This chain links TRBV24-1 with TRBJ1-1; 8 bases fit TRBD1. Germline-derived CDR1 and CDR2 are KGHDR and SFDVKD. CDR3 size: 14 residues. V trimming: 7 bases; J trimming: 2 bases; junction bases outside the gene matches: 5.

The genes are TRBV7-2 and TRBJ2-2; D is ambiguous. The CDR3 runs 16 residues. V gave up 1 base and J gave up 0 bases, with 9 bases separating them. Germline V gene sequence: CDR1 SGHTA, CDR2 FQGNSA. DNA of the CDR3: TGTGCCAGCAGCTTAGATGGGAACGCGAACACCGGGGAGCTGTTTTTT. Translation: CASSLDGNANTGELFF.

This clonotype was observed a single time. This rearrangement joins TRBV2 to TRBJ2-1, with D possibly being TRBD2 (7 bases). There are 13 residues in the CDR3. The V end lost 10 bases, the J end lost 4 bases, and 14 bases lay between the germline ends. The V gene's germline CDR1 is SNHLY and CDR2 FYNNEI. Here the CDR3 DNA reads TGTGCCACGCAGGGAGGGGGTTACAATGAGCAGTTCTTC. Translated: CATQGGGYNEQFF.

The genes are TRBV28 and TRBJ2-5; D may be TRBD2 (6 bases). The CDR3 is 15 amino acids. V lost 4 bases, J lost 7 bases, and 19 bases lay in between. The germline V gene encodes CDR1 MDHEN and CDR2 SYDVKM. The CDR3 loop is CASSSTGLSSGTQYF. In DNA form, the CDR3 reads TGTGCCAGCAGTTCAACGGGACTGTCCTCCGGGACCCAGTACTTC.

The V gene is TRBV5-1, the J gene TRBJ2-5; D not resolved. This CDR3 has 13 residues. Looked up from germline, CDR1 is SGHRS and CDR2 is YFSETQ. V was clipped by 7 bases and J by 5 bases, with 15 bases between them. The CDR3 spells CASSIARRETQYF. The DNA of the CDR3 is TGCGCCAGCTCGATAGCCCGACGGGAGACCCAGTACTTC.

This clonotype was observed a few times. This rearrangement joins TRBV29-1 to TRBJ1-1; no clear D. The CDR3 is 14 amino acids. CDR1 and CDR2 (germline): SQVTM, ANQGSEA. Trimming removed 3 bases from V and 0 bases from J, with 11 bases in between. In DNA, the CDR3 is TGCAGCGTTGACGTACGAGGCATGAACACTGAAGCTTTCTTT. Its translation: CSVDVRGMNTEAFF.

This chain joins TRBV10-3 and TRBJ2-7, with 9 bases matching TRBD1. The germline CDR1 and CDR2 sequences are ENHRY and SYGVKD. The CDR3 consists of 17 residues. V lost 11 bases, J lost 0 bases, and 17 bases stayed unmatched. CDR3 DNA: TGTGCCCTCGACCGTCCCGGGACAGGGAGTAGCTCCTACGAGCAGTACTTC. This codes for CALDRPGTGSSSYEQYF.

Ten or more counts support this clonotype. This chain links TRBV5-1 with TRBJ1-2; D is unresolved. Trimming pared 2 bases from V and 5 bases from J, leaving 10 bases between. The germline gives CDR1 SGHRS, CDR2 YFSETQ. This CDR3 contains 13 residues. CDR3: CASSLAAGYGYTF. The CDR3 DNA follows: TGCGCCAGCAGCTTAGCGGCAGGTTATGGCTACACCTTC.

This clonotype was counted only a few times. The gene calls are TRBV24-1 and TRBJ2-7; no clear D. Germline CDR1 is KGHDR and CDR2 is SFDVKD. CDR3 length equals 13 residues. Trimming shortened V by 5 bases and J by 4 bases, and 11 bases separated the two germline ends. CDR3 region: CATSVQTGYEQYV. In DNA, the CDR3 is TGTGCCACCAGTGTCCAAACGGGTTACGAGCAGTACGTC.

The chain links TRBV6-1 to TRBJ2-7, with TRBD1 matching over 11 bases. There are 16 residues in the CDR3. Germline lookup yields CDR1 MNHNS and CDR2 SASEGT. With V trimmed by 5 bases and J by 7 bases, 13 bases remained unmatched. CDR3: CASSPNRDRGIREQYV. CDR3 nucleotides: TGTGCCAGCAGTCCCAACCGGGACAGGGGGATACGGGAGCAGTACGTC.

This clonotype was detected ten times or more. The chain combines TRBV5-1 with TRBJ1-4, with D uncertain. The germline V gene encodes CDR1 SGHRS and CDR2 YFSETQ. Trimming pared 0 bases from V and 0 bases from J, leaving 3 bases between. The CDR3 totals 14 residues. CDR3 sequence (DNA): TGCGCCAGCAGCTTGGAAGCAACTAATGAAAAACTGTTTTTT. Amino acids: CASSLEATNEKLFF.

In regard to this clonotype: One junction end does not reproduce the germline sequence, and a read error may be involved. The V call is TRBV7-2, the J call TRBJ1-1, with 11 nucleotides matching TRBD1. The CDR3 has 16 residues. Germline V gene lookup returns CDR1 SGHTA and CDR2 FQGNSA. The CDR3 DNA reads as TGTGTCAGCAGCTTAGGACAGGGGGCGACGAGGACTGAAGCTTTCTTT. This gives the protein CVSSLGQGATRTEAFF. The complete variable domain, with remaining parts taken from reference TRBV7-2 and TRBJ1-1, reads GAGVSQSPSNKVTEKGKDVELRCDPISGHTALYWYRQSLGQGLEFLIYFQGNSAPDKSGLPSDRFSAERTGGSVSTLTIQRTQQEDSAVYLCVSSLGQGATRTEAFFGQGTRLTVV.

V usage is TRBV11-2 and J usage is TRBJ2-2, with D possibly matching TRBD1 (7 bases). This CDR3 region has 16 residues. Per the germline V gene, CDR1 is SGHAT and CDR2 is FQNNGV. Trimming cost V 3 bases and J 0 bases, with 11 bases left between them. The CDR3 sequence: CASSFRGTANTGELFF. CDR3 coding DNA: TGTGCCAGCAGCTTTCGGGGGACAGCGAACACCGGGGAGCTGTTTTTT.

This clonotype has just a few counts. The chain uses TRBV27 and TRBJ2-1; possible D gene TRBD1, 6 bases. V lost 3 bases and J lost 7, with 13 bases in between. The CDR3 is 14 amino acids. The V gene's germline CDR1 is MNHEY and CDR2 SMNVEV (reference sequence). CDR3 bases: TGTGCCAGCAGTTTCGGAACAGGGAGAAATGAGCAGTTCTTC. Translated: CASSFGTGRNEQFF.

The J gene is TRBJ2-5, the V gene TRBV6-2 or TRBV6-3, with D hard to call. The CDR3 spans 14 residues. The V and J ends lost 5 bases and 3 bases respectively, with 13 bases between them. The V gene's germline CDR1 is MNHEY and CDR2 SVGEGT. In nucleotides, the CDR3 is TGTGCCAGCAGTATCAATCCCAAGAAAGAGACCCAGTACTTC. It encodes CASSINPKKETQYF.

This clonotype was seen a handful of times. This chain connects TRBV20-1 to TRBJ2-1; D may be TRBD1 (5 bases). The germline V gene encodes CDR1 DFQATT and CDR2 SNEGSKA (reference sequence). Between the trimmed V and J ends, which lost 0 bases and 4 bases, there was a span of 7 bases. The CDR3 runs to 13 residues. The CDR3, as DNA: TGCAGTGCTAGAGAGACAGCGTACAATGAGCAGTTCTTC. Protein: CSARETAYNEQFF.

The rearrangement uses TRBV7-2 and TRBJ2-1; possibly TRBD2 for D (5 bases). The germline CDR1 and CDR2 sequences are SGHTA and FQGNSA. This CDR3 has 13 amino acids. V lost 1 base, J lost 15 bases, and 16 bases lay in between. The CDR3 sequence: CASSLEDSWMLFF. The DNA of the CDR3 is TGTGCCAGCAGCTTAGAGGACTCCTGGATGTTGTTCTTC.

This clonotype was seen repeatedly, ten times or more. The chain uses TRBV4-3 and TRBJ1-4; D is undetermined. Germline assignment: CDR1 LGHNA and CDR2 YSLEER. The V gene lost 2 bases and the J gene lost 0 bases, with 10 bases spanning the gap. This CDR3 contains 16 residues. CDR3 nucleotide sequence: TGCGCCAGCAGCCAATCGGCGACGGCAACTAATGAAAAACTGTTTTTT. Translation gives CASSQSATATNEKLFF.

The chain links TRBV21-1 to TRBJ2-7; the table gives TRBD2 as D, unverified against the DNA. TRBV21-1 has pseudogene status. The CDR3 sequence is 11 residues long. The CDR3 loop is CASSKTSEQYV. DNA for the CDR3: TGTGCCAGCAGCAAAACTAGCGAGCAGTACGTC.

The chain is built from TRBV5-1 and TRBJ1-1; 8 bases map to TRBD1. The length of the CDR3 is 15 residues. Germline loops: CDR1 SGHRS, CDR2 YFSETQ. Germline trimming cut 1 base from V and 1 base from J; bases unmatched to any gene: 3. Written as DNA, the CDR3 is TGCGCCAGCAGCTTGAGGGGGACAGGGAACACTGAAGCTTTCTTT. Translating it yields CASSLRGTGNTEAFF.

The chain carries TRBV5-4 and TRBJ1-2; D unresolved. V lost 1 base to trimming and J lost 7 bases, with 8 bases between them. Germline V lookup: CDR1 SGHNT, CDR2 YYREEE (reference sequence). The CDR3 spans 12 residues. The CDR3 bases are TGTGCCAGCAGCTTGTCACAAGCTGGCTACACCTTC. It specifies CASSLSQAGYTF.

This clonotype was found a few times. The gene calls are TRBV6-5 and TRBJ2-3, with D unclear. The CDR3 has 15 amino acids. With 2 bases removed from V and 5 bases from J, the gap between germline ends came to 14 bases. CDR1 and CDR2 (germline): MNHEY, SVGAGI. CDR3 region: CASSYPSGLGDTQYF. In nucleotides, the CDR3 is TGTGCCAGCAGTTACCCGTCTGGGTTGGGAGATACGCAGTATTTT.